This TCR beta chain was captured in a study of regulatory T cells in long-lasting Graves disease. Libraries of TCR beta came from iRepertoire HTBI primers plus Arm-PCR of CDR3 regions. Via MiXCR, TCRdb re-called the multiplex PCR reads, giving one row per CDR3 protein. The data hold fewer than 500,000 distinct CDR3 sequences, with around 15% observed a single time. The time point denotes: newly diagnosed GD, antithyroid drugs for less than 3 months. PBMC RNA served as the TCR library source. Trimming took 7 bases from V and 6 from J, leaving 18 bases between them. This CDR3 contains 14 residues. Germline V gives CDR1 SGHRS, CDR2 YFSETQ. This clonotype came up a few times. The same specimen was also included in a second study, on T cells in Graves' hyperthyroidism and ophthalmopathy.

The input for sequencing was peripheral blood mononuclear cells (PBMCs), taken at new diagnosis, from a patient treated with antithyroid drugs. V and J are TRBV5-1 and TRBJ2-3; D might be TRBD1 or TRBD2, each matching 5 bases. This clonotype was obtained from a middle-aged man with Graves disease. CDR3 coding DNA: TGCGCCAGCGGCGTGGACATCAGGGAGGATACGCAGTATTTT. Protein product: CASGVDIREDTQYF.